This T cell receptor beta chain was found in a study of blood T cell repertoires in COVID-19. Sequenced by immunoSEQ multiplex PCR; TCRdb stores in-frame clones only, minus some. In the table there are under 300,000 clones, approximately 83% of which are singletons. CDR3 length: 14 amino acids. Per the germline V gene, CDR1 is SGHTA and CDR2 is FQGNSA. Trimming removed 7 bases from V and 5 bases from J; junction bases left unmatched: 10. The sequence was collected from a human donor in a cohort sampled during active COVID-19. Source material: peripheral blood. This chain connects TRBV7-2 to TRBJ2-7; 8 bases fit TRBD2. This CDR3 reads CASTFPPGGNEQYF. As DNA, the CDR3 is TGTGCCAGCACCTTCCCACCGGGAGGGAACGAGCAGTACTTC.